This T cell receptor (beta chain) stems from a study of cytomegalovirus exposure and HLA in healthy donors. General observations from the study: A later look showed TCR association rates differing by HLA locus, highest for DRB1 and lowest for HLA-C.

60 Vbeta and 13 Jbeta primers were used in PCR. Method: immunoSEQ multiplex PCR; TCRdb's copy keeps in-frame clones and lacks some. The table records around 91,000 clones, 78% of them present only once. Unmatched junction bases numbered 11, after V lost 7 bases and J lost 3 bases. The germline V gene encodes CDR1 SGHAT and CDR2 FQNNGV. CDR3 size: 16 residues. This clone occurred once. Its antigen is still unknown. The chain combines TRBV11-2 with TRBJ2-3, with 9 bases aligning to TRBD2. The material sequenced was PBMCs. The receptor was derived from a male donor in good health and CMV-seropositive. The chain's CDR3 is CASTKNWREGTDTQYF. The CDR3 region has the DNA TGTGCCAGCACCAAAAACTGGCGGGAGGGGACAGATACGCAGTATTTT.